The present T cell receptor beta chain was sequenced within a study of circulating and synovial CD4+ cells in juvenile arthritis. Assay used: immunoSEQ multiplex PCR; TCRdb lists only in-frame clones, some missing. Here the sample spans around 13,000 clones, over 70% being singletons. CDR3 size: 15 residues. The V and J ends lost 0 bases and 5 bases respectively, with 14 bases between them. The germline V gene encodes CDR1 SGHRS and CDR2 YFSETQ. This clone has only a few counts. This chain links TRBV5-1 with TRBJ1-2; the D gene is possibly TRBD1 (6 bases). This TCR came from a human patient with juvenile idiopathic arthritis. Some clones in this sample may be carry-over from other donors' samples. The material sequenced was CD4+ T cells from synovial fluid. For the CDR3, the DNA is TGCGCCAGCAGCTTGGTTACAGGGCAAGGGTATGGCTACACCTTC. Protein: CASSLVTGQGYGYTF. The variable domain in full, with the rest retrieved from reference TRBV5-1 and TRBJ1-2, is KAGVTQTPRYLIKTRGQQVTLSCSPISGHRSVSWYQQTPGQGLQFLFEYFSETQRNKGNFPGRFSGRQFSNSRSEMNVSTLELGDSALYLCASSLVTGQGYGYTFGSGTRLTVV.